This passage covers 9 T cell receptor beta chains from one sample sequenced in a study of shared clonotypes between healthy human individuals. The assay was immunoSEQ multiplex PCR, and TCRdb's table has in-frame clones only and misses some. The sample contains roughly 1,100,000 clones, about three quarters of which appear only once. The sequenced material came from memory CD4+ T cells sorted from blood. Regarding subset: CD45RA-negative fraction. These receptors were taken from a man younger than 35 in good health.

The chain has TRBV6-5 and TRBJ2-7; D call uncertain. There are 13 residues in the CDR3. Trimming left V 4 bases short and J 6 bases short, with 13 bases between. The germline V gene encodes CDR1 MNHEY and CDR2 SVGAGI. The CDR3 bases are TGTGCCAGCAGTTCAATAAAGGCTGGCGAGCAGTACTTC. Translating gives CASSSIKAGEQYF.

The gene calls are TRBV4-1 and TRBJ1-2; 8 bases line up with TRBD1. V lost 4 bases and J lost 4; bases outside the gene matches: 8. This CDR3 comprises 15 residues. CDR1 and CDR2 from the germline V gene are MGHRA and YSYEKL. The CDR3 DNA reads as TGCGCCAGCAGCCTGTCCGGGACAGGCTCCTATGGCTACACCTTC. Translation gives CASSLSGTGSYGYTF.

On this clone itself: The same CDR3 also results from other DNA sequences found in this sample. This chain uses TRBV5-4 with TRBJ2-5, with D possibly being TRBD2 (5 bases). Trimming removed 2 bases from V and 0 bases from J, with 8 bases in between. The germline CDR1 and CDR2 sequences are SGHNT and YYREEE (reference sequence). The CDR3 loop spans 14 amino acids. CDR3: CASSLRRDQETQYF. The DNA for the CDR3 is TGTGCCAGCAGCTTAAGGCGGGACCAAGAGACCCAGTACTTC.

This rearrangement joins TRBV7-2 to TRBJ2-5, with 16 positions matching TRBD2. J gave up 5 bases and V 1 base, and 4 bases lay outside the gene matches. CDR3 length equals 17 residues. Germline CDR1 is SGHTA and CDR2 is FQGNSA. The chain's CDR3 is CASSLGSGLAGGETQYF. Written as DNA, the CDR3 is TGTGCCAGCAGCTTAGGTTCGGGACTAGCGGGAGGGGAGACCCAGTACTTC.

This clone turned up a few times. This CDR3 is CSVDKGGTEAFF. Here the CDR3 DNA reads TGCAGCGTCGATAAGGGGGGCACTGAAGCTTTCTTT. The rearrangement joins TRBV29-1 to TRBJ1-1; D possibly corresponds to TRBD1 (6 bases). The CDR3 spans 12 residues. Looked up from germline, CDR1 is SQVTM and CDR2 is ANQGSEA. V was trimmed by 6 bases and J by 4 bases, leaving 12 bases between them.

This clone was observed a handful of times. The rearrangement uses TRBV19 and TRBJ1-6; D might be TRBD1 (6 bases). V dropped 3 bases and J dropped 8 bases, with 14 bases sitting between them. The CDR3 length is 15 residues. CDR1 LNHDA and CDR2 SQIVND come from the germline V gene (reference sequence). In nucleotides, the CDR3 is TGTGCCAGTAGTATTACGGGGGGCCTGGATTCACCCCTCCACTTT. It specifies CASSITGGLDSPLHF.

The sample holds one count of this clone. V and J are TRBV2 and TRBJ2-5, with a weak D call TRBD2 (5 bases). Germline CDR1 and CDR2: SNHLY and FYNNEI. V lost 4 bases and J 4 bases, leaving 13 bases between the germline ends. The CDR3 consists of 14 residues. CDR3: CASSVRVVAETQYF. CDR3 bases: TGTGCCAGCAGTGTGAGGGTAGTTGCAGAGACCCAGTACTTC.

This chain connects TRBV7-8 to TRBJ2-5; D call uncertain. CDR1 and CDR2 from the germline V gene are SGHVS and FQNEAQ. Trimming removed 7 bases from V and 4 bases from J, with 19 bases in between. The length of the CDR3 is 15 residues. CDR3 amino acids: CASTFDGHPGETQYF. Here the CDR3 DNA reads TGTGCCAGCACCTTCGACGGGCATCCGGGAGAGACCCAGTACTTC.

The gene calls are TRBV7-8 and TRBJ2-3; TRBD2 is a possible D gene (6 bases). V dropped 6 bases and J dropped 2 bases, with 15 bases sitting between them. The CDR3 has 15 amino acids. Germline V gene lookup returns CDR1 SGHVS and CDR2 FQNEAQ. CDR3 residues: CASRTGEADTDTQYF. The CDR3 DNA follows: TGTGCCAGCAGAACCGGGGAGGCCGACACAGATACGCAGTATTTT.